These 25 T cell receptor beta chains were sequenced from one sample in a study of T-cell memory formation after mild COVID-19. Each CDR3 protein gets one entry after TCRdb re-called the 5' RACE reads with MiXCR. In the table there are 150,000 to 200,000 distinct CDR3 sequences, roughly 10% of which are singletons. The sequencing sample was made of PBMCs or a T cell subset sorted from them (not recorded which). The origin of the receptors is a man between 18 and 35 years old who had mild COVID-19 (a few samples of this study predate the infection). Cell type and time point are not known.

The table lists this clonotype with a few counts. The CDR3 here is CSVEDPWGGADTQYF. The CDR3 bases are TGCAGCGTTGAAGATCCGTGGGGGGGTGCAGATACGCAGTATTTT. V and J are TRBV29-1 and TRBJ2-3; 7 nucleotides agree with TRBD2. Looked up from germline, CDR1 is SQVTM and CDR2 is ANQGSEA. The CDR3 spans 15 residues. V lost 0 bases, J lost 4 bases, and 7 bases stayed unmatched.

CDR3: CASSPRDRAGEQYV. CDR3 in DNA: TGCGCCAGCAGCCCCCGGGACAGGGCGGGGGAGCAGTACGTC. V and J are TRBV4-1 and TRBJ2-7; TRBD1 matches 9 bases. The CDR3 consists of 14 residues. V lost 4 bases to trimming and J lost 7 bases; unmatched junction nucleotides: 8. Germline V gene data show CDR1 as MGHRA and CDR2 as YSYEKL.

About this clonotype: The junction departs from germline at one end; a sequencing error may be responsible. The rearrangement joins TRBV15 to TRBJ2-3, with D perhaps TRBD2 (5 bases). The CDR3 runs to 16 residues. Per germline, CDR1 LNHNV and CDR2 YYDKDF (reference sequence). CDR3 amino acids: CATSRAMVLGGWAQGF. The CDR3 DNA reads TGTGCCACCAGCAGAGCCATGGTGTTAGGAGGTTGGGCGCAAGGTTTT.

The rearrangement links TRBV20-1 to TRBJ2-4; the D is unclear. V was cut by 4 bases and J by 0 bases, with 7 bases left in between. The CDR3 spans 13 residues. Germline V CDR1 and CDR2: DFQATT, SNEGSKA (reference sequence). The CDR3 sequence: CSAIWVAKNIQYF. CDR3 nucleotides: TGCAGTGCTATCTGGGTAGCCAAAAACATTCAGTACTTC.

Many counts were recorded for this clonotype. J is TRBJ2-3 and V is TRBV6-5, with TRBD2 as a possible D gene (5 bases). From germline, CDR1 is MNHEY and CDR2 SVGAGI. CDR3 length: 15 residues. V was pared by 0 bases and J by 5 bases, with 12 bases between. CDR3 sequence (DNA): TGTGCCAGCAGTTACTCGGGGAGCGTCGGAGATACGCAGTATTTT. Protein: CASSYSGSVGDTQYF.

The V and J genes are TRBV4-3 and TRBJ2-7, with 8 positions matching TRBD1. The CDR3 length is 15 residues. V lost 1 base, J lost 3 bases, and 5 bases stayed unmatched. Germline V lookup: CDR1 LGHNA, CDR2 YSLEER. Here the CDR3 reads CASSQAIGQGYEQYF. The CDR3, as DNA: TGCGCCAGCAGCCAAGCGATTGGACAGGGCTACGAGCAGTACTTC.

In its sample, this clonotype was seen a few times. The chain's CDR3 is CASSLMRGGAAFF. The CDR3 DNA sequence: TGTGCCAGCAGCTTAATGCGGGGCGGGGCAGCTTTCTTT. This rearrangement joins TRBV7-2 to TRBJ1-1, with D possibly matching TRBD1 (5 bases). V was cut by 2 bases and J by 10 bases, with 14 bases left in between. Germline V gives CDR1 SGHTA, CDR2 FQGNSA. The CDR3 covers 13 residues.

The sample holds a few counts of this clonotype. The chain combines TRBV18 with TRBJ2-3, with 7 bases identical to TRBD1. Germline V gene sequence: CDR1 KGHSH, CDR2 LQKENI. This CDR3 is 16 amino acids long. After removal of 1 base from V and 3 bases from J, the junction contained 7 bases not matched to a gene. The CDR3 bases are TGTGCCAGCTCACCACTAACCGGGACAGCGACAGATACGCAGTATTTT. This sequence encodes CASSPLTGTATDTQYF.

This clonotype was detected a few times. The chain carries TRBV29-1 and TRBJ2-2; maybe TRBD1 (5 bases). CDR3 length equals 11 residues. Germline CDR1 is SQVTM and CDR2 is ANQGSEA. V lost 5 bases and J 7 bases, leaving 8 bases between the germline ends. CDR3 nucleotides: TGCAGCGTTCAGGGCGGCGGGGAGCTGTTTTTT. Its translation: CSVQGGGELFF.

The chain links TRBV11-2 to TRBJ2-7; weak D call: TRBD2 (5 bases). V lost 1 base to trimming and J lost 6 bases, with 10 bases between them. This CDR3 is built from 13 residues. CDR1 is SGHAT and CDR2 is FQNNGV in the germline V gene. In DNA, the CDR3 is TGTGCCAGCAGCTTAGGCTGGACTGGCGAGCAGTACGTC. This sequence encodes CASSLGWTGEQYV.

The chain links TRBV12-3 or TRBV12-4 to TRBJ2-7; maybe TRBD2 (6 bases). The CDR3 has 12 residues. The V and J ends lost 3 bases and 8 bases respectively, with 11 bases between them. The CDR3: CASSFIRGKQYF. In nucleotides, the CDR3 is TGTGCCAGCAGTTTTATTCGCGGGAAGCAGTACTTC.

The chain joins TRBV9 to TRBJ2-3; 9 bases fit TRBD2. Germline CDR1 reads SGDLS; CDR2 reads YYNGEE. With V trimmed by 5 bases and J by 9 bases, 16 bases remained unmatched. The CDR3 contains 16 residues. The CDR3 DNA follows: TGTGCCAGCAGAGGAGGCGGGCCTAGCGGGGAAGGCACGCAGTATTTT. Protein sequence: CASRGGGPSGEGTQYF.

The V and J genes are TRBV6-2 or TRBV6-3 and TRBJ2-2; D not certain. CDR3 size: 13 residues. CDR1 and CDR2 from the germline V gene are MNHEY and SVGEGT. Trimming left V 2 bases short and J 6 bases short, with 7 bases between. Here the CDR3 DNA reads TGTGCCAGCAGTTACATCGAGGCCGGGGAGCTGTTTTTT. It codes for CASSYIEAGELFF.

The chain recombines TRBV20-1 with TRBJ1-4; D remains ambiguous. The germline V and J ends were trimmed by 4 bases and 5 bases, with 11 bases remaining between them. Germline lookup yields CDR1 DFQATT and CDR2 SNEGSKA (reference sequence). This CDR3 comprises 13 residues. The CDR3 protein is CSAKGQVNEKLFF. CDR3 sequence (DNA): TGCAGTGCTAAGGGCCAGGTCAATGAAAAACTGTTTTTT.

The V and J genes are TRBV25-1 and TRBJ2-5; a weak D match, TRBD1 (7 bases). This CDR3 comprises 16 residues. V was shortened by 1 base and J by 5 bases, with 17 bases between the two germline ends. Germline loops: CDR1 MGHDK, CDR2 SYGVNS. The CDR3 DNA reads TGTGCCAGCAGTGAATTGCCTGGCAGGGGGAGGGAGACCCAGTACTTC. The encoded protein is CASSELPGRGRETQYF.

This clonotype ranks as medium-sized (0.01 to 0.1%). The chain employs TRBV10-3 and TRBJ2-7, with a tentative D call TRBD2 (6 bases). CDR1 and CDR2 from the germline V gene are ENHRY and SYGVKD. The CDR3 is 15 residues long. The germline V and J ends were trimmed by 3 bases and 3 bases, with 15 bases remaining between them. CDR3 amino acids: CAISDPGLPNYEQYF. CDR3 in DNA: TGTGCCATCAGTGACCCGGGACTTCCTAACTACGAGCAGTACTTC.

This clonotype has more than one count but fewer than ten. This rearrangement joins TRBV7-2 to TRBJ2-2; D call uncertain. Trimming left V 7 bases short and J 1 base short, with 10 bases between. The CDR3 is 14 amino acids. In germline, CDR1 is SGHTA, CDR2 FQGNSA. CDR3 sequence: CASIWGWNTGELFF. CDR3 bases: TGTGCCAGCATATGGGGTTGGAACACCGGGGAGCTGTTTTTT.

This chain links TRBV2 with TRBJ1-1, with D possibly being TRBD1 (6 bases). The CDR3 is made up of 13 amino acids. V lost 4 bases and J lost 4, with 10 bases in between. Germline V gene sequence: CDR1 SNHLY, CDR2 FYNNEI. CDR3 sequence (DNA): TGTGCCAGCAGTGGGGGGCCAGGCACTGAAGCTTTCTTT. It is translated as CASSGGPGTEAFF.

This clonotype was counted a few times. J is TRBJ2-3 and V is TRBV7-2; 13 bases are shared with TRBD2. V lost 1 base, J lost 4 bases, and 8 bases stayed unmatched. CDR1 is SGHTA and CDR2 is FQGNSA in the germline V gene. The CDR3 is made up of 18 amino acids. The CDR3 loop is CASSLVAGTSGAPDTQYF. The CDR3 nucleotides read TGTGCCAGCAGCTTAGTTGCCGGGACTAGCGGGGCCCCAGATACGCAGTATTTT.

The rearrangement links TRBV5-1 to TRBJ2-7; TRBD2 matches at 9 bases. The CDR3 is 13 amino acids. Germline assignment: CDR1 SGHRS and CDR2 YFSETQ. J gave up 4 bases and V 5 bases, and 4 bases lay outside the gene matches. This CDR3 reads CASSRAGGYEQYV. The CDR3 DNA is TGCGCCAGCAGTAGAGCGGGGGGATACGAGCAGTACGTC.

This clonotype was counted only a few times. The genes are TRBV28 and TRBJ2-2, with a possible D match to TRBD1 (6 bases). With 1 base removed from V and 4 bases from J, the gap between germline ends came to 10 bases. The CDR3 totals 15 residues. Germline V lookup: CDR1 MDHEN, CDR2 SYDVKM. Here the CDR3 reads CASSLSTGLTGELFF. DNA for the CDR3: TGTGCCAGCAGTTTATCTACAGGGCTCACCGGGGAGCTGTTTTTT.

This clonotype was found many times. V gene TRBV7-9 combines with J gene TRBJ2-5; 7 bases map to TRBD1. Germline CDR1 and CDR2: SEHNR and FQNEAQ (reference sequence). This CDR3 comprises 14 residues. Germline trimming cut 4 bases from V and 2 bases from J; bases unmatched to any gene: 4. The CDR3 nucleotides are TGTGCCAGCAGCTCAGGACAGGTTCAAGAGACCCAGTACTTC. Amino acid sequence: CASSSGQVQETQYF.

This clonotype was counted between two and nine times. V and J are TRBV5-1 and TRBJ2-5; TRBD2 agrees at 9 bases. Germline V lookup: CDR1 SGHRS, CDR2 YFSETQ. V shed 2 bases and J 1 base; nucleotides not matched to a gene: 6. CDR3 length: 16 amino acids. CDR3 protein: CASSLVLSGSQETQYF. In nucleotides, the CDR3 is TGCGCCAGCAGCTTAGTCCTTAGCGGGAGCCAAGAGACCCAGTACTTC.

This clonotype was seen at least ten times. The chain uses TRBV7-2 and TRBJ2-3, with D hard to call. This CDR3 region has 12 residues. From germline, CDR1 is SGHTA and CDR2 FQGNSA. The ends were cut back, 2 bases at V and 10 bases at J, with 10 bases in the middle. Here the CDR3 reads CASSLFSVAQYF. CDR3 coding DNA: TGTGCCAGCAGCTTATTCAGTGTAGCGCAGTATTTT.

This clonotype showed up just a few times. CDR3 nucleotides: TGTGCCAGCAGCCTACTGGGACAGCGATATAGCAATCAGCCCCAGCATTTT. This encodes CASSLLGQRYSNQPQHF. This chain connects TRBV7-2 to TRBJ1-5; 7 nucleotides match TRBD1. Germline V gene data show CDR1 as SGHTA and CDR2 as FQGNSA. V dropped 5 bases and J dropped 0; count of bases not matched to a gene: 10. The CDR3 runs to 17 residues.